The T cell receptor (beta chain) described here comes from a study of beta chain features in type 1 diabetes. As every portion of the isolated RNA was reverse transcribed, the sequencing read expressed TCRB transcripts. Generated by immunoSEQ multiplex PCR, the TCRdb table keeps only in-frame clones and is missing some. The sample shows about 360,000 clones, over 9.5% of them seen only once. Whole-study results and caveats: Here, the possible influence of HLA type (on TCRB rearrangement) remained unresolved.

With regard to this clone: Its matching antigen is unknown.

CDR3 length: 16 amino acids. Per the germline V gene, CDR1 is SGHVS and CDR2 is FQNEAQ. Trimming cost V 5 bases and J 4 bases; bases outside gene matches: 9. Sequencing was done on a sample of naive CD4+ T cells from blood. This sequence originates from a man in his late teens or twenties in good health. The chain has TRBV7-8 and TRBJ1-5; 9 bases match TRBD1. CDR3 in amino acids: CASSRGQGGINQPQHF. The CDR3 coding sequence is TGTGCCAGCAGCCGGGGACAGGGAGGGATTAATCAGCCCCAGCATTTT.